These T cell receptor beta chains were read from a single sample in a study of OX40 agonist ivuxolimab in advanced cancers. Assay used: immunoSEQ multiplex PCR; TCRdb lists only in-frame clones, some missing. Among fewer than 85,000 clones listed, about 88% were seen once. Sequenced here: CD4+ or CD8+ T cells sorted from blood, sampled in a trial of the OX40 agonist ivuxolimab. The receptors shown here come from an adult with an advanced solid tumor such as melanoma, head and neck, liver or kidney cancer. Both conserved end residues are part of each CDR3. Fields, in order: J gene, V gene, clone size, D gene, CDR3 DNA, CDR3 protein. The D gene is left open where the match is weak. Where a row states a size, it is once, few, many or the class of an expanded clone; other rows omit it.

TRBJ2-2 TRBV30 NA TRBD2 TGTGCCTGGAGTGTGGCCGGGACTAGAGGGGGCGGGGAGCTGTTTTTT CAWSVAGTRGGGELFF
TRBJ1-4 TRBV29-1 NA NA TGCAGCGTAACGGGGGGTGTGGGTGAAAAACTGTTTTTT CSVTGGVGEKLFF
TRBJ1-1 TRBV7-2 NA NA TGTGCCAGCAGCTTAGCAAACAGGAACACTGAAGCTTTCTTT CASSLANRNTEAFF
TRBJ2-7 TRBV7-7 NA TRBD1 TGTACCAGCAGCTCGCCGGGACAGGGGGTGGTGTACTTC CTSSSPGQGVVYF
TRBJ2-1 TRBV6-5 NA TRBD1 TGTGCCAGCAGTTCACCCCCGGGACAGAGGATGGGGCAGTTCTTC CASSSPPGQRMGQFF
TRBJ2-3 TRBV5-4 NA NA TGTGCCAGCAGCTTGGGGGGCAAACTAAGCACAGATACGCAGTATTTT CASSLGGKLSTDTQYF
TRBJ2-5 TRBV7-9 NA NA TGTGCCAGCAGCTTAGGGGGACTGGGAGGAGAGACCCAGTACTTC CASSLGGLGGETQYF
TRBJ1-6 TRBV6-1 NA NA TGTGCCAGCAGTGAATGGAGCTCCTATAATTCACCCCTCCACTTT CASSEWSSYNSPLHF
TRBJ2-5 TRBV7-2 NA NA TGTGCCAGCAGCTTTAAACAGGGGAGGGGAGAGACCCAGTACTTC CASSFKQGRGETQYF
TRBJ1-2 TRBV29-1 NA TRBD1 TGCAGCGCCGAAGGACAGGGATTGGGCGGCTACACCTTC CSAEGQGLGGYTF
TRBJ1-2 TRBV18 NA NA TGTGCCAGCTCACGGGAGATGGAGTGGAGTGGCTACACCTTC CASSREMEWSGYTF
TRBJ2-7 TRBV6-5 NA NA TGTGCCAGCAGTCGGGACAAGAGGGCCCCCTACGAGCAGTACTTC CASSRDKRAPYEQYF
TRBJ1-2 TRBV5-5 NA TRBD1 TGTGCCAGCAGCCCCGAGATTAAGACAGGGTACTACACCTTC CASSPEIKTGYYTF
TRBJ1-5 TRBV19 NA TRBD1 TGTGCCAGTAGTCCCGGACAGGGTTATAGCAATCAGCCCCAGCATTTT CASSPGQGYSNQPQHF
TRBJ1-2 TRBV5-1 NA NA TGCGCCAGCAGAATCCTCAGTAACTATGGCTACACCTTC CASRILSNYGYTF
TRBJ2-4 TRBV29-1 once NA TGCAGCGTTGAAAGCCCCCAGGGCACTAGCGCCAAAAACATTCAGTACTTC CSVESPQGTSAKNIQYF
TRBJ2-3 TRBV7-8 NA NA TGTGCCAGCAGCCGCGGCGAGAGCGCCACAGATACGCAGTATTTT CASSRGESATDTQYF
TRBJ2-1 TRBV29-1 NA TRBD2 TGCAGCGTCCCACCAGCGGGGGGGTACAATGAGCAGTTCTTC CSVPPAGGYNEQFF